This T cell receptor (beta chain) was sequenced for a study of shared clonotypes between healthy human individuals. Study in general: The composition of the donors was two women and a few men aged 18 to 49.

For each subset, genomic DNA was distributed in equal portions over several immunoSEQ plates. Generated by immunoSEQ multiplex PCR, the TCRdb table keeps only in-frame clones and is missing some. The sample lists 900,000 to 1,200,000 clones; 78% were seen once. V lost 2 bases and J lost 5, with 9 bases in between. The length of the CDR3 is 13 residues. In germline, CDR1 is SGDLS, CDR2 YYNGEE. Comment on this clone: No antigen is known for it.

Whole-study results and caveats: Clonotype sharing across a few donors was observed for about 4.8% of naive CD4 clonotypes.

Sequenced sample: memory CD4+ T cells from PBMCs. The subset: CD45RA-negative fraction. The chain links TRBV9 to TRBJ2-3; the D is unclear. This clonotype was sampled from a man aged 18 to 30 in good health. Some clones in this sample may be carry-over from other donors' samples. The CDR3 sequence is CASSVGFEDTQYF. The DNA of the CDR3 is TGTGCCAGCAGCGTGGGGTTTGAAGATACGCAGTATTTT.